This TCR beta chain was captured by sequencing in a study of control samples from healthy donors and cancer patients. Clones were sequenced by immunoSEQ multiplex PCR, and TCRdb holds only the in-frame ones, with some missing. Here the sample spans 150,000 or so clones, 85% to 90% being singletons. This CDR3 spans 14 amino acids. Trimming cost V 2 bases and J 7 bases, with 9 bases left between them. Germline loops: CDR1 ENHRY, CDR2 SYGVKD. Sequences were obtained from blood. The source of this sequence is a man in his thirties or forties in good health. The genes are TRBV10-3 and TRBJ1-6; D remains unclear. CDR3 nucleotide sequence: TGTGCCATCAGTGAGGGAACCGTAAATTCACCCCTCCACTTT. Protein: CAISEGTVNSPLHF.